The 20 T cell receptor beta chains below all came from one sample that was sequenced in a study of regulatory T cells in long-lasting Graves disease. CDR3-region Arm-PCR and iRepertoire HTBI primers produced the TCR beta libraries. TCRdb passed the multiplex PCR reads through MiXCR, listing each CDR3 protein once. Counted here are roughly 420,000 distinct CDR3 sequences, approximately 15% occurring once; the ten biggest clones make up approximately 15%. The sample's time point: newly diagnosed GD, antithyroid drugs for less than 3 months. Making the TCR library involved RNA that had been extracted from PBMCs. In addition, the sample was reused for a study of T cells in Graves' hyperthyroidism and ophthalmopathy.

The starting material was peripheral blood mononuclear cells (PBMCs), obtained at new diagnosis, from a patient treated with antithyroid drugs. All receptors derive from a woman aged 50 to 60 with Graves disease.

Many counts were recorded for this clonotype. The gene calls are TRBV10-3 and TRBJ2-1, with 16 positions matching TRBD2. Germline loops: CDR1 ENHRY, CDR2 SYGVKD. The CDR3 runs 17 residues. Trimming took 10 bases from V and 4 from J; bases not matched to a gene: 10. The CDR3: CATVGLAGGPAYNEQFF. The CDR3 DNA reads TGTGCCACAGTGGGACTAGCGGGAGGGCCAGCTTACAATGAGCAGTTCTTC.

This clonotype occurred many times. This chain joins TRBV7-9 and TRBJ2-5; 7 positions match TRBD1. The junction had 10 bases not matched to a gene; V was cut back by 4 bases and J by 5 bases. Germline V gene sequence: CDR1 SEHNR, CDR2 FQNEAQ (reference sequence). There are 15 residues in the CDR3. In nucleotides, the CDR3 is TGTGCCAGCAGCTCCGCGACAGGGTTTAAGGAGACCCAGTACTTC. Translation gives CASSSATGFKETQYF.

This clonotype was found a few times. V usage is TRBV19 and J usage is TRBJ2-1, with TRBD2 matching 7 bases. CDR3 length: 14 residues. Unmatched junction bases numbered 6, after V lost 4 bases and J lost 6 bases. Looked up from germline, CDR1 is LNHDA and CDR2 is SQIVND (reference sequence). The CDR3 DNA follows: TGTGCCAGTAGTACCCGGGACTACCGCAATGAGCAGTTCTTC. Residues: CASSTRDYRNEQFF.

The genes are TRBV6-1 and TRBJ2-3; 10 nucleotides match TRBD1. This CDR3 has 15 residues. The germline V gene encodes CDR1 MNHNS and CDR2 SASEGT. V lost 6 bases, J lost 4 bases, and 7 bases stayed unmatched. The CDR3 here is CASRPGQGKADTQYF. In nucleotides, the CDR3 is TGTGCCAGCAGACCGGGACAGGGGAAGGCAGATACGCAGTATTTT.

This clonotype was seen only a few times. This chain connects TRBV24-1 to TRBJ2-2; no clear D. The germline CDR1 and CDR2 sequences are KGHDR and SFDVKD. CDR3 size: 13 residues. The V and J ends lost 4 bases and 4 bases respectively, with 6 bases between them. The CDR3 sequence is CATSDVATGELFF. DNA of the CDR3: TGTGCCACCAGTGACGTCGCCACCGGGGAGCTGTTTTTT.

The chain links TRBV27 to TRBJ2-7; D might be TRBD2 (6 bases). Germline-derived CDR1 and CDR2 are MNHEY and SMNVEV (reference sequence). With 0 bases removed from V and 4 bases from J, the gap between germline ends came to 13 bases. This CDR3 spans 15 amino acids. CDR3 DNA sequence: TGTGCCAGCAGTTTATCGCGGGTAGCGGAGTACGAGCAGTACTTC. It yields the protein CASSLSRVAEYEQYF.

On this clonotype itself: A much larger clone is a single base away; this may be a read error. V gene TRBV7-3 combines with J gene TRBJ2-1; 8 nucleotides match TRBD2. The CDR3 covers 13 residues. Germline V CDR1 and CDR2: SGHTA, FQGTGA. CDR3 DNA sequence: TGTGCCAGCTCCGCGGGAGGTATCAATGAGCAGCTCTTC. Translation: CASSAGGINEQLF.

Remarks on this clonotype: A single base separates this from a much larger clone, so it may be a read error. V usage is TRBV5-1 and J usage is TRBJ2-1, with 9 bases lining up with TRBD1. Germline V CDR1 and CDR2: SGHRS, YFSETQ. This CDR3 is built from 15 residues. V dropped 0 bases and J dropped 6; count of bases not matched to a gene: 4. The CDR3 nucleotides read TGCGCCAGCAGCTTGGCCTACAGGGGGCTCAATGAGCAGTTCTTC. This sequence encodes CASSLAYRGLNEQFF.

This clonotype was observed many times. Here the CDR3 reads CASSRIISSDYGYTF. The CDR3 DNA is TGTGCCAGCAGCCGCATCATATCTTCGGACTATGGCTACACCTTC. This chain links TRBV2 with TRBJ1-2; unclear D gene. CDR1 and CDR2 (germline): SNHLY, FYNNEI. V was trimmed by 6 bases and J by 3 bases, leaving 17 bases between them. This CDR3 region has 15 residues.

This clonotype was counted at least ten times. CDR3 amino acids: CAISDPNVRAGGLGEQFF. For the CDR3, the DNA is TGTGCCATCAGTGACCCGAATGTGAGAGCGGGGGGACTGGGTGAGCAGTTCTTC. This sequence joins TRBV10-3 and TRBJ2-1, with 9 bases fitting TRBD2. With V trimmed by 3 bases and J by 9 bases, 18 bases remained unmatched. Germline CDR1 and CDR2: ENHRY and SYGVKD. This CDR3 has 18 residues.

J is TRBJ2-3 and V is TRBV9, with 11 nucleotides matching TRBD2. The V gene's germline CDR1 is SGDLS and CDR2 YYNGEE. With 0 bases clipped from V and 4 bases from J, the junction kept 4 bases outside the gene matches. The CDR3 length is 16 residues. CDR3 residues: CASSVGQLAGADTQYF. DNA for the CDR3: TGTGCCAGCAGCGTAGGACAACTAGCGGGAGCAGATACGCAGTATTTT.

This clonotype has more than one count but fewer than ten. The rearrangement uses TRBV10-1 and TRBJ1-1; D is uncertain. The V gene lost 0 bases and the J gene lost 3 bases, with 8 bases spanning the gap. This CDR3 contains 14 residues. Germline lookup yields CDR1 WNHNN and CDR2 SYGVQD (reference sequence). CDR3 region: CASSESSDYTEAFF. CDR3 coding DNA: TGCGCCAGCAGTGAGTCGTCAGACTACACTGAAGCTTTCTTT.

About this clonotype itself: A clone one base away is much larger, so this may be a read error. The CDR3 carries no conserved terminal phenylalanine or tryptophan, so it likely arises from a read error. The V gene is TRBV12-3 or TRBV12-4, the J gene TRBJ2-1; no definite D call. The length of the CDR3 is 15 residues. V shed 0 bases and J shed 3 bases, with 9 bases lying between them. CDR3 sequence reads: CASSLARPNYNEQFL. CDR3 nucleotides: TGTGCCAGCAGTTTAGCCCGCCCAAACTACAATGAGCAGTTCCTC.

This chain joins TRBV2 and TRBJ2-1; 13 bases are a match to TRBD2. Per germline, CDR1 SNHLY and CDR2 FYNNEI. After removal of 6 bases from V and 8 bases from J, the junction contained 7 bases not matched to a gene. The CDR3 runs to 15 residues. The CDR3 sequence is CASRGTSGRAHEQFF. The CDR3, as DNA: TGTGCCAGCAGGGGCACTAGCGGGAGGGCTCATGAGCAGTTCTTC.

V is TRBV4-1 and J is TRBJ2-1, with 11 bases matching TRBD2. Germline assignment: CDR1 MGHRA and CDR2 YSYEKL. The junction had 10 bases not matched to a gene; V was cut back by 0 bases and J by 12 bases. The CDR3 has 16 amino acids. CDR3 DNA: TGCGCCAGCAGCCAAGAGGAACTAGCGGGAGCCGGTGCGCAGTTCTTC. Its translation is CASSQEELAGAGAQFF.

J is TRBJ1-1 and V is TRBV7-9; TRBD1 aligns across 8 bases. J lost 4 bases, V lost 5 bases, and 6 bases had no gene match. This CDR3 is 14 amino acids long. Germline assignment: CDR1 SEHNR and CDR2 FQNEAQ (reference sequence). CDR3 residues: CASSQDGTGTEAFF. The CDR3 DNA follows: TGTGCCAGCAGCCAAGATGGGACAGGCACTGAAGCTTTCTTT.

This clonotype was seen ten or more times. As DNA, the CDR3 is TGTGCCAGCAGCCGGGACATCAGCACAGATACGCAGTATTTT. Protein sequence: CASSRDISTDTQYF. V gene TRBV3-1 combines with J gene TRBJ2-3, with a possible D match to TRBD1 (6 bases). The V and J ends lost 4 bases and 0 bases respectively, with 8 bases between them. The CDR3 covers 14 residues. The germline gives CDR1 LGHDT, CDR2 YNNKEL (reference sequence).

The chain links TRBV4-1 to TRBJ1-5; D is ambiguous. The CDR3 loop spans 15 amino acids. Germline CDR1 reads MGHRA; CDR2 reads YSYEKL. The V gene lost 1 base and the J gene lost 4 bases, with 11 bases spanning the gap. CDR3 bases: TGCGCCAGCAGCCAAGGGATTCCAACGAATCAGCCCCAGCATTTT. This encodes CASSQGIPTNQPQHF.

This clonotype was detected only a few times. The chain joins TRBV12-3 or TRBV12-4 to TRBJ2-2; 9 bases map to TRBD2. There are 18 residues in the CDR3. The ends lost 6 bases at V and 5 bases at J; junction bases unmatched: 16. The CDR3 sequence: CASSPPFAGGGRTGELFF. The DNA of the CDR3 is TGTGCCAGCAGCCCACCCTTTGCGGGAGGGGGGAGGACCGGGGAGCTGTTTTTT.

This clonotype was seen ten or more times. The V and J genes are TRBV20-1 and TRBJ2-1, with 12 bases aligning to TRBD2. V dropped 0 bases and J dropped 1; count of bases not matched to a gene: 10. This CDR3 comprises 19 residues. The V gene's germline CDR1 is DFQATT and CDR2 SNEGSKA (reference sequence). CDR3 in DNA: TGCAGTGCTAGAGATCGGAAGCTAGCGGGAGGGCAGTCCTACAATGAGCAGTTCTTC. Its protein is CSARDRKLAGGQSYNEQFF.